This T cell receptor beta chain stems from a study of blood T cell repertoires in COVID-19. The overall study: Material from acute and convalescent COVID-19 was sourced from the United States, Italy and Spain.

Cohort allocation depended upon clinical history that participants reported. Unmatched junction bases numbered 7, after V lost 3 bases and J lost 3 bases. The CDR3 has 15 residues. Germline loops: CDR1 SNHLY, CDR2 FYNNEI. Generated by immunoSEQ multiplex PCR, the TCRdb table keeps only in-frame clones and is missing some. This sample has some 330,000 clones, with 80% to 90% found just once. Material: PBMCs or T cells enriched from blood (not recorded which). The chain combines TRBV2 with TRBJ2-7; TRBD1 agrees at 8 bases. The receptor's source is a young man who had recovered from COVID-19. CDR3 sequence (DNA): TGTGCCAGCAGTGACGGCCAGGGGGCCAACTACGAGCAGTACTTC. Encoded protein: CASSDGQGANYEQYF.